This T cell receptor beta chain was found in a study of blood T cell repertoires in COVID-19. Across the whole study: In each case, the material was cDNA or gDNA derived from T cells, B-cell-depleted T cells, or PBMCs.

This CDR3 spans 16 amino acids. Germline-derived CDR1 and CDR2 are SGHRS and YFSETQ. V trimming: 0 bases; J trimming: 3 bases; junction bases outside the gene matches: 6. In the study's own analysis: Researchers report that nucleated cell counts were estimated from reference gene primer amplification. Produced via immunoSEQ multiplex PCR; TCRdb's table is partial and in-frame only. V and J calls and clone size are given by that table; D and trimming were obtained from the DNA. The sample has roughly 100,000 clones; around 90% are singletons. This sequence originates from a man in his forties or fifties with active or convalescent COVID-19. The V gene is TRBV5-1, the J gene TRBJ2-3; 8 bases match TRBD1. Sample: peripheral blood. As DNA, the CDR3 is TGCGCCAGCAGCTTGGGTCTAACAGGGGGGACAGATACGCAGTATTTT. Its translation: CASSLGLTGGTDTQYF. Combining the CDR3 with reference TRBV5-1 and TRBJ2-3 gives the whole variable domain KAGVTQTPRYLIKTRGQQVTLSCSPISGHRSVSWYQQTPGQGLQFLFEYFSETQRNKGNFPGRFSGRQFSNSRSEMNVSTLELGDSALYLCASSLGLTGGTDTQYFGPGTRLTVL.